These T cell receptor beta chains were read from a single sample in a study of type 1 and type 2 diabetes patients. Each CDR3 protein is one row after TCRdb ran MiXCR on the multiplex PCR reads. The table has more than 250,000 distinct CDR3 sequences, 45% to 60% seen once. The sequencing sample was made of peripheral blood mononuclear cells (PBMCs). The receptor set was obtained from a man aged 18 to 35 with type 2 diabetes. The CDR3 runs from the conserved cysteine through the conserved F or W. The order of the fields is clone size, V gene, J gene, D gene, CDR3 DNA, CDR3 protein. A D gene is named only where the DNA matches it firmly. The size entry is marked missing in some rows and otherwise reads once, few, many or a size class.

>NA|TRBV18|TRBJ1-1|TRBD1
TGTGCCAGCTCCCTCCAGGGACAGGGAGGCACTGAAGCTTTCTTT
CASSLQGQGGTEAFF
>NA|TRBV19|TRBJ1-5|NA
TGTGCCAGTAGTATTGAGCGCAGGGAACAGCCCCAGCATTTT
CASSIERREQPQHF
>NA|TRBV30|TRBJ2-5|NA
TGTGCCTGGAGGAAGCAGGGAGAAGAGACCCAGTACTTC
CAWRKQGEETQYF
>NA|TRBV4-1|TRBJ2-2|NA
TGCGCCAGCAGCCTAGAGACGGGGCCTTCGAACACCGGGGAGCTGTTTTTT
CASSLETGPSNTGELFF
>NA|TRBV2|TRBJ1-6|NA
TGTGCCAGCAGTGTTGGTGGAGGTCGACCCCTCCTCCACTTT
CASSVGGGRPLLHF
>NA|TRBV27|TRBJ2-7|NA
TGTGCCAGCACCTTAGGAGAGGGATACGAGCAGTACTTC
CASTLGEGYEQYF
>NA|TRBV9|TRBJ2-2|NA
TGTGCCAGCAGCGACCGGGCCCGGGGCACCGGGGAGCTGTTTTTT
CASSDRARGTGELFF
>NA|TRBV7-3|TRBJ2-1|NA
TGTGCCAGCAGCTTATACAGGGTTGGGGACAATGAGCAGTTCTTC
CASSLYRVGDNEQFF
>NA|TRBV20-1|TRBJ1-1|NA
TGCAGCCCCCCGCGTATTACGGGGGCTTTCTTT
CSPPRITGAFF
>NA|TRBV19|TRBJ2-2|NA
TGTGCCAGTCTTTCCGGTGGGCTCTCCGGGGAGCTGTTTTTT
CASLSGGLSGELFF
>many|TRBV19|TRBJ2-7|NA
TGTGCCAGTAGTACCTCGAGGACAGCCTACGAGCAGTACTTC
CASSTSRTAYEQYF
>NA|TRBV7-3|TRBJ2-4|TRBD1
TGTGCCAGCAGGCCCGCCGGGACAGAAGACATTCAGTACTTC
CASRPAGTEDIQYF
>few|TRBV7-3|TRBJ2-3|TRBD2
TGTGCCAGCAGCCCGGGGGGAACGCAGTATTTT
CASSPGGTQYF
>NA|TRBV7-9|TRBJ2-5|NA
TGTGCCAGCAGCCTGACACCCACAACTAGACAGGGAGGAGTGGCCGATGAGACCCAGTACTTC
CASSLTPTTRQGGVADETQYF
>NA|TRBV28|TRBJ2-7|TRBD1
TGTGCCAGCAGTTATCGGGGACAGGTATTCCAGCAGTACTTC
CASSYRGQVFQQYF
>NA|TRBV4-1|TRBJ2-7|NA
TGCGCCAGCAGCCCCCGGGACTCGAGCTCCTACGAGCAGTACTTC
CASSPRDSSSYEQYF
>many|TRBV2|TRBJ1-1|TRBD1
TGTGCCAGCAGAAGGGACAGGAACACTGAAGCTTTCTTT
CASRRDRNTEAFF
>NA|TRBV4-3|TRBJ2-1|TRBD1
TGCGCCAGCAGCCAAGCCGACAGGGCCGTCTACAATGAGCAGTTCTTC
CASSQADRAVYNEQFF
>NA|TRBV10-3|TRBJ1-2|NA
TGTGCCATCGGGACCCTCGACGGGCATGGCTACACCTTC
CAIGTLDGHGYTF
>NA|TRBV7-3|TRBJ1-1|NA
TGTGCCAGCAGCCCGACAGAGATGAACACTGAAGCTTTCTTT
CASSPTEMNTEAFF
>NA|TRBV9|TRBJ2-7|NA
TGTGCCAGCAGCCTTCAGGGGGGTGACTACGAGCAGTACTTC
CASSLQGGDYEQYF
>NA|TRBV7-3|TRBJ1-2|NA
TGTGCCAGCAGCATCCCGAGTGGGATCGGCTACACCTTC
CASSIPSGIGYTF